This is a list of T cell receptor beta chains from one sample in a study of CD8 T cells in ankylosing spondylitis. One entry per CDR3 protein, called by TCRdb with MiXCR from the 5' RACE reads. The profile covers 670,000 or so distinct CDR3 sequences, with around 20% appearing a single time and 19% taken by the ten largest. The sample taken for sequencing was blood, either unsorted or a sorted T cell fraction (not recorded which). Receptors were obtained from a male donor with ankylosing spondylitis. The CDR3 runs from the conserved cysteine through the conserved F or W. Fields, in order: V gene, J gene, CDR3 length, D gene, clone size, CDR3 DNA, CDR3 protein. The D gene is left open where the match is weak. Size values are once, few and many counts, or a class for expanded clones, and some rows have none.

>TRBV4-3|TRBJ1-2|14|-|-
TGCGCCAGCAGCCAAGTAAATGGGTATTCGAGCTACACCTTC
CASSQVNGYSSYTF
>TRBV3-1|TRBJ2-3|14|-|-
TGTGCCAGCAGCCAAGATCTGGGCACCCCCACGCAGTATTTT
CASSQDLGTPTQYF
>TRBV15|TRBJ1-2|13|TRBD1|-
TGTGCCACCAGCAGAAAACAGGGGGGTGGCTACACCTTC
CATSRKQGGGYTF
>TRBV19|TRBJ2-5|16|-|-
TGTGCCAGTAGTCCGAACAGGGGACTTAACCAAGAGACCCAGTACTTC
CASSPNRGLNQETQYF
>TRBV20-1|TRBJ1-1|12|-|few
TGCAGTGCCACCCTACAGGTTTCTGAAGCTTTCTTT
CSATLQVSEAFF
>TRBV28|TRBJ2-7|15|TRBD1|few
TGTGCCAGCAGCCCCCCGGGGACAGGGGAGTACGAGCAGTACTTC
CASSPPGTGEYEQYF
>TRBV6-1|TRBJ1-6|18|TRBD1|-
TGTGCCAGCAGTGAAGAAGGGGACAGGTTTATCTATAATTCACCCCTCCACTTT
CASSEEGDRFIYNSPLHF
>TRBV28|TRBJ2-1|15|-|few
TGTGCCAGCAGTCCCCCCACGGGAGTCTACAATGAGCAGTTCTTC
CASSPPTGVYNEQFF
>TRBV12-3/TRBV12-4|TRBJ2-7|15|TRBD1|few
TGTGCCAGCAGTGGGTCGGGACAGGTCAAAAATGAGCAGTACTTC
CASSGSGQVKNEQYF
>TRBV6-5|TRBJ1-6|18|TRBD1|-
TGTGCCAGCAGTTGGGGACAGACTCTCAGCTCCTATAATTCACCCCTCCACTTT
CASSWGQTLSSYNSPLHF
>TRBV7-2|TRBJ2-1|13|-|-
TGTGCCAGCAGCTCACTAGGGGGGGATGAGCAGTTCTTC
CASSSLGGDEQFF
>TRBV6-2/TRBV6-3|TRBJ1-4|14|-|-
TGTGCCAGTCAAGACGGGGGTACTAATGAAAAACTGTTTTTT
CASQDGGTNEKLFF
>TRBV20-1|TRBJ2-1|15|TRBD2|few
TGCAGTGCTACTATAGCGGGAGCGGTCTACAATGAGCAGTTCTTC
CSATIAGAVYNEQFF
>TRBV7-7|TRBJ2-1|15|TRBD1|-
TGTGCTAGCAGCACGGGACAGGACACCTACAATGAGCAGTTCTTC
CASSTGQDTYNEQFF